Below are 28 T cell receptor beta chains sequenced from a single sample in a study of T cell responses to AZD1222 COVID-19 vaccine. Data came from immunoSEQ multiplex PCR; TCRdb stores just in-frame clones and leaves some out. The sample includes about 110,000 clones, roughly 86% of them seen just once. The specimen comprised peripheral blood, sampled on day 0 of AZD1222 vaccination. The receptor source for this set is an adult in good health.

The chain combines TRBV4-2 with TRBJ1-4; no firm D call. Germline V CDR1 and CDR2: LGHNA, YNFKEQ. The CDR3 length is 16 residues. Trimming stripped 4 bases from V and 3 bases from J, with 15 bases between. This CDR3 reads CASSLQPPPPNEKLFF. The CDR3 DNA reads TGTGCCAGCAGCCTTCAACCCCCTCCTCCTAATGAAAAACTGTTTTTT.

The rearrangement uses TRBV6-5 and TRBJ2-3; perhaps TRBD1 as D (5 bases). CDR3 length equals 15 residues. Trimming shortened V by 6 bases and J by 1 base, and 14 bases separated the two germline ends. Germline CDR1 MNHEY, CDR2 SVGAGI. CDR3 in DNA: TGTGCCAGCAGGGACCGACAGCTAGGCACAGATACGCAGTATTTT. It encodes CASRDRQLGTDTQYF.

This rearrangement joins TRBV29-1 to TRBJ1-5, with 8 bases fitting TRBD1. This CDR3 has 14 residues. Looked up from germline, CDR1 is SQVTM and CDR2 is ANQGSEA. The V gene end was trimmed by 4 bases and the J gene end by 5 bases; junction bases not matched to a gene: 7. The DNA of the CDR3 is TGCAGCGTTGCCGGCAGGGGGCCGTATCAGCCCCAGCATTTT. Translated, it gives CSVAGRGPYQPQHF.

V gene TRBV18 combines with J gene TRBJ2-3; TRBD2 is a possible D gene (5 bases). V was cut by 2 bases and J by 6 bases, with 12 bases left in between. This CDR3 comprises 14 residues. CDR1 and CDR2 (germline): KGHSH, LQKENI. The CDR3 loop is CASSPSKAEDTQYF. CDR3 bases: TGTGCCAGCTCACCATCGAAAGCGGAGGATACGCAGTATTTT. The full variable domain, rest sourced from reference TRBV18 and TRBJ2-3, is NAGVMQNPRHLVRRRGQEARLRCSPMKGHSHVYWYRQLPEEGLKFMVYLQKENIIDESGMPKERFSAEFPKEGPSILRIQQVVRGDSAAYFCASSPSKAEDTQYFGPGTRLTVL.

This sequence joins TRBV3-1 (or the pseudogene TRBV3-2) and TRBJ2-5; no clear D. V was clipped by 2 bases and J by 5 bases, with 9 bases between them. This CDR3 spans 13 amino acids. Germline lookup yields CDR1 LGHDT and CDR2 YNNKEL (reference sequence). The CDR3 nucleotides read TGTGCCAGCAGCCAAATGGTTACCGAGACCCAGTACTTC. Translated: CASSQMVTETQYF.

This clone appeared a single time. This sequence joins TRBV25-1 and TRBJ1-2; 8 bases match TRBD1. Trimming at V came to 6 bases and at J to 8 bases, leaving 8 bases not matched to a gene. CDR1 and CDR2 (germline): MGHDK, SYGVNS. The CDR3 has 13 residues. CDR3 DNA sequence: TGTGCCAGCAGCCCGACAGGGGCGATCGGCTACACCTTC. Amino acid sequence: CASSPTGAIGYTF.

The DNA of the CDR3 is TGTGCCAGCAGGCTGGGTAGGGCGCTTACGGCGCTAAACACCATATATTTT. It codes for CASRLGRALTALNTIYF. V usage is TRBV2 and J usage is TRBJ1-3; D call uncertain. The CDR3 sequence is 17 residues long. Trimming cost V 6 bases and J 6 bases, with 24 bases left between them. CDR1 is SNHLY and CDR2 is FYNNEI in the germline V gene.

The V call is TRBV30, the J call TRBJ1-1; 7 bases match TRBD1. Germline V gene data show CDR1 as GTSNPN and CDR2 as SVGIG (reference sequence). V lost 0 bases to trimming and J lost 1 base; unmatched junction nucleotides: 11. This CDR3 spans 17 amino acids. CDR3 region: CAWSVLAGGVRNTEAFF. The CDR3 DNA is TGTGCCTGGAGTGTACTGGCAGGGGGGGTCAGGAACACTGAAGCTTTCTTT.

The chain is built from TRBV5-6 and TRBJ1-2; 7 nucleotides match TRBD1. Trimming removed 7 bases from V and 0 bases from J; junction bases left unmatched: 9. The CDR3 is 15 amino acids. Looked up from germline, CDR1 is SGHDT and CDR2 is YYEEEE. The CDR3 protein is CASLRRDSANYGYTF. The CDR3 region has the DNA TGTGCCAGCCTGAGGAGGGACAGTGCTAACTATGGCTACACCTTC.

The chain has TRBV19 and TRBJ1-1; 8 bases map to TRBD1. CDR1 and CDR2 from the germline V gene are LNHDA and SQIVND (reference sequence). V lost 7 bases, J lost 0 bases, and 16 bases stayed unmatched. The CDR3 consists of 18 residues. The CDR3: CASTLAQGALSMNTEAFF. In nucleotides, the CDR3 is TGTGCCAGTACCCTTGCCCAGGGGGCGCTAAGCATGAACACTGAAGCTTTCTTT.

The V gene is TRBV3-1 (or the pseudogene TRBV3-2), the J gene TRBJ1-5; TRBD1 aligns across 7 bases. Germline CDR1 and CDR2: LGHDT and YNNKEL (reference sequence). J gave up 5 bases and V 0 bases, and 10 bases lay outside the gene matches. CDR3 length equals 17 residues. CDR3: CASSQDGMTGPDQPQHF. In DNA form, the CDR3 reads TGTGCCAGCAGCCAAGATGGGATGACAGGGCCAGATCAGCCCCAGCATTTT.

The CDR3 sequence is CASSQTRGAGGYTF. In nucleotides, the CDR3 is TGTGCCAGCAGCCAAACGCGGGGGGCAGGGGGCTACACCTTC. The chain links TRBV3-1 (or the pseudogene TRBV3-2) to TRBJ1-2; weak D call: TRBD1 (6 bases). The V end lost 2 bases, the J end lost 8 bases, and 15 bases lay between the germline ends. Germline CDR1 is LGHDT and CDR2 is YNNKEL (reference sequence). CDR3 size: 14 residues.

DNA for the CDR3: TGTGCCAGCAGTTTATCGAGAGCGGGGGGCCAAGAGACCCAGTACTTC. It codes for CASSLSRAGGQETQYF. The gene calls are TRBV27 and TRBJ2-5; 9 bases map to TRBD2. The germline gives CDR1 MNHEY, CDR2 SMNVEV (reference sequence). The CDR3 is made up of 16 amino acids. The junction had 3 bases not matched to a gene; V was cut back by 0 bases and J by 1 base.

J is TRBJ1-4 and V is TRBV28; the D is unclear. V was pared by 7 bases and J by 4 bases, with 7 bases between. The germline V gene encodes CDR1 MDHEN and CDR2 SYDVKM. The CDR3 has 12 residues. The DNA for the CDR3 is TGTGCCAGCACCACCCTTAATGAAAAACTGTTTTTT. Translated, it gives CASTTLNEKLFF.

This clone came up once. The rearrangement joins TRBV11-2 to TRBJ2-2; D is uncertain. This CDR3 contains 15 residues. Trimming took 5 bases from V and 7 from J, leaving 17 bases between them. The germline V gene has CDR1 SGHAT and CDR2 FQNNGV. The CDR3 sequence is CASSRAQAPNGELFF. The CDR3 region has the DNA TGTGCCAGCAGCCGAGCTCAGGCGCCCAACGGGGAGCTGTTTTTT.

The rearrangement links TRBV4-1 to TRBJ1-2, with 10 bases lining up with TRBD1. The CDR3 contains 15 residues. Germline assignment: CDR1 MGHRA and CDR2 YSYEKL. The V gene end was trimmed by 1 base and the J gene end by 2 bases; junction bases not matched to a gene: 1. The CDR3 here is CASSQGQGANYGYTF. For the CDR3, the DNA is TGCGCCAGCAGCCAAGGACAGGGGGCCAACTATGGCTACACCTTC.

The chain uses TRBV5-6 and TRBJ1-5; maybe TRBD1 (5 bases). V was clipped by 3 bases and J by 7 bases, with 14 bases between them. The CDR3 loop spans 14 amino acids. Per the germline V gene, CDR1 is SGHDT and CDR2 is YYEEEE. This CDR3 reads CASSSRGGGQPQHF. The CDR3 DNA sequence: TGTGCCAGCAGCTCTAGGGGTGGAGGACAGCCCCAGCATTTT.

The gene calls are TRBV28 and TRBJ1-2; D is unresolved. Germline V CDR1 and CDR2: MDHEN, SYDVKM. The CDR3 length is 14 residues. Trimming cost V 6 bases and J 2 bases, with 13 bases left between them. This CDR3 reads CASRPRTVNYGYTF. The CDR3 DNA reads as TGTGCCAGCAGGCCTCGGACGGTGAACTATGGCTACACCTTC.

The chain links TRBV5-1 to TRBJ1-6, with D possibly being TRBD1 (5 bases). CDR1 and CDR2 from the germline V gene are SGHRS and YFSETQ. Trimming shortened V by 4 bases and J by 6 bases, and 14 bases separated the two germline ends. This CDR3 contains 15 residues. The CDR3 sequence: CASSPSGTVNSPLHF. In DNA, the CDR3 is TGCGCCAGCAGCCCCTCCGGGACGGTTAATTCACCCCTCCACTTT.

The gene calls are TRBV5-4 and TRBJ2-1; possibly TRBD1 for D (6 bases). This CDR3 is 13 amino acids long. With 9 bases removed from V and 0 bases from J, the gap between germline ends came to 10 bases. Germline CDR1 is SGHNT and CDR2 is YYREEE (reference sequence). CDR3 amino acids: CATTDSSYNEQFF. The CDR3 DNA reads TGTGCCACGACGGACAGCTCCTACAATGAGCAGTTCTTC.

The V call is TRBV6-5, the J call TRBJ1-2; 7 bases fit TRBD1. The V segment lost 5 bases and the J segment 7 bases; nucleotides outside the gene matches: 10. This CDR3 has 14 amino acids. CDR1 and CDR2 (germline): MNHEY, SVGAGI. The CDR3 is CASSNPGTVVGYTF. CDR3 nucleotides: TGTGCCAGCAGTAATCCGGGGACAGTAGTTGGCTACACCTTC.

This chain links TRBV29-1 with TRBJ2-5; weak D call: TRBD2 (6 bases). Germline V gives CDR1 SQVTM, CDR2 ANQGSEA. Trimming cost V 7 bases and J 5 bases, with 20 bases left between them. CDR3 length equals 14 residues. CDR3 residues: CSGASVGLGETQYF. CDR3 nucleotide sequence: TGCAGCGGGGCTAGCGTAGGTCTGGGGGAGACCCAGTACTTC.

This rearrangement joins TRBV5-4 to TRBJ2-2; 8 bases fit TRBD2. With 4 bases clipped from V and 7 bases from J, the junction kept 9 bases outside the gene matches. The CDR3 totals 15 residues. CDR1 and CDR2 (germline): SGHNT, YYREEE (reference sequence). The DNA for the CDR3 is TGTGCCAGCAGCGGGCGGGGGGAAGGAAGCGGGGAGCTGTTTTTT. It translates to CASSGRGEGSGELFF. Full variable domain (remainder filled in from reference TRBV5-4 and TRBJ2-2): ETGVTQSPTHLIKTRGQQVTLRCSSQSGHNTVSWYQQALGQGPQFIFQYYREEENGRGNFPPRFSGLQFPNYSSELNVNALELDDSALYLCASSGRGEGSGELFFGEGSRLTVL.

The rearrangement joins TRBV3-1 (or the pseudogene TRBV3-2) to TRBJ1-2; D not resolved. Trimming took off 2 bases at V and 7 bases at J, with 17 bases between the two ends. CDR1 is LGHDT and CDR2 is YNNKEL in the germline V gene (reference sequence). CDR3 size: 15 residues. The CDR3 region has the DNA TGTGCCAGCAGCCAAAAGGGCCTAGGAGGAAGTGGCTACACCTTC. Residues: CASSQKGLGGSGYTF.

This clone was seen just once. Here the CDR3 reads CASSGTGAITVTQYF. The CDR3 DNA follows: TGTGCCAGCAGCGGGACAGGGGCCATAACAGTGACCCAGTACTTC. The rearrangement links TRBV9 to TRBJ2-5, with 9 bases lining up with TRBD1. With 3 bases clipped from V and 7 bases from J, the junction kept 10 bases outside the gene matches. Germline V lookup: CDR1 SGDLS, CDR2 YYNGEE. The CDR3 is made up of 15 amino acids.

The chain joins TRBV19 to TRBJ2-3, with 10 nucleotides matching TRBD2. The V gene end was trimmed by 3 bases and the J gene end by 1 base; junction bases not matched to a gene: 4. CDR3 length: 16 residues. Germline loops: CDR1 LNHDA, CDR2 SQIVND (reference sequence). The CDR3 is CASSMTSGWGTDTQYF. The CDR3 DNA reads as TGTGCCAGTAGTATGACTAGCGGGTGGGGCACAGATACGCAGTATTTT.

The chain's CDR3 is CASSSTGTGDTEAFF. The CDR3 bases are TGTGCCAGCAGTTCCACTGGGACAGGAGACACTGAAGCTTTCTTT. This sequence joins TRBV6-5 and TRBJ1-1; 8 nucleotides agree with TRBD1. The V segment lost 4 bases and the J segment 3 bases; nucleotides outside the gene matches: 7. Germline loops: CDR1 MNHEY, CDR2 SVGAGI. The CDR3 contains 15 residues.

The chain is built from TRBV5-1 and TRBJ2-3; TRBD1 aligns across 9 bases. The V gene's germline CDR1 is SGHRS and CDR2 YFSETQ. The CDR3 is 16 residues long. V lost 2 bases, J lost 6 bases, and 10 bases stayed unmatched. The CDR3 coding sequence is TGCGCCAGCAGCTTAACTTGGACAGGGGCCAGGGATACGCAGTATTTT. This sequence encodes CASSLTWTGARDTQYF.